This T cell receptor (beta chain) emerged from a study of HIV-infected patients and healthy controls. This clonotype turned up a few times. One entry per CDR3 protein results from TCRdb running MiXCR on the 5' RACE reads. This repertoire shows around 58,000 distinct CDR3 sequences, 15% to 20% found once; its top ten account for approximately 1.5%. The V gene lost 7 bases and the J gene lost 3 bases, with 9 bases spanning the gap. The CDR3 runs to 12 residues. Germline V gene sequence: CDR1 LNHDA, CDR2 SQIVND (reference sequence). The clonotype comes from a human donor in good health. The sample was CD4+ T cells from blood. The genes are TRBV19 and TRBJ1-1; tentatively, D is TRBD1 (5 bases). This CDR3 is CASIQGYTEAFF. The CDR3 nucleotides are TGTGCCAGTATCCAGGGTTACACTGAAGCTTTCTTT.